This is a list of T cell receptor beta chains from one sample in a study of T cell responses to AZD1222 COVID-19 vaccine. The protocol was immunoSEQ multiplex PCR, while the TCRdb copy is restricted to in-frame clones and leaves out a portion. The sample shows over 150,000 clones, approximately 90% of them seen only once. Sample: peripheral blood, taken 28 days after the second AZD1222 dose. These receptors were obtained from an adult who received the AZD1222 COVID-19 vaccine. Both conserved end residues are part of each CDR3. D genes are given only for firm matches. Clone size is shown for a subset of rows, as once, few, many or a class of expanded clone.

clone_size: -; cdr3_length: 15; v_call: TRBV19; j_call: TRBJ1-5; d_call: TRBD1; cdr3_aa: CASSNRGYSNQPQHF; cdr3_nt: TGTGCCAGTAGTAACAGGGGGTATAGCAATCAGCCCCAGCATTTT
clone_size: -; cdr3_length: 14; v_call: TRBV27; j_call: TRBJ1-5; d_call: -; cdr3_aa: CASSLSANNQPQHF; cdr3_nt: TGTGCCAGCAGTTTATCGGCGAACAATCAGCCCCAGCATTTT
clone_size: -; cdr3_length: 14; v_call: TRBV7-2; j_call: TRBJ2-1; d_call: TRBD2; cdr3_aa: CASSLDGTSGRRFF; cdr3_nt: TGTGCCAGCAGCCTAGACGGGACTAGCGGGAGGAGGTTCTTC
clone_size: -; cdr3_length: 13; v_call: TRBV11-2; j_call: TRBJ2-1; d_call: -; cdr3_aa: CASSLSGPEETLF; cdr3_nt: TGTGCCAGCAGCTTATCTGGCCCAGAAGAAACTCTCTTC
clone_size: -; cdr3_length: 12; v_call: TRBV28; j_call: TRBJ1-1; d_call: -; cdr3_aa: CASSPFGNEAFF; cdr3_nt: TGTGCCAGCAGCCCATTTGGGAATGAAGCTTTCTTT
clone_size: -; cdr3_length: 14; v_call: TRBV6-4; j_call: TRBJ2-6; d_call: -; cdr3_aa: CASSVSSGANVLTF; cdr3_nt: TGTGCCAGCAGTGTTTCCTCTGGGGCCAACGTCCTGACTTTC
clone_size: -; cdr3_length: 16; v_call: TRBV7-3; j_call: TRBJ2-1; d_call: -; cdr3_aa: CASSSIFTGSYNEQFF; cdr3_nt: TGTGCCAGCAGCTCCATTTTCACCGGCTCCTACAATGAGCAGTTCTTC
clone_size: -; cdr3_length: 14; v_call: TRBV24-1; j_call: TRBJ1-5; d_call: -; cdr3_aa: CATSDRQAGQPQHF; cdr3_nt: TGTGCCACCAGTGACAGACAGGCCGGTCAGCCCCAGCATTTT
clone_size: -; cdr3_length: 14; v_call: TRBV11-3; j_call: TRBJ2-5; d_call: -; cdr3_aa: CASSLDGRSETQYF; cdr3_nt: TGTGCCAGCAGCTTAGATGGACGCTCGGAGACCCAGTACTTC
clone_size: -; cdr3_length: 16; v_call: TRBV29-1; j_call: TRBJ2-1; d_call: TRBD1; cdr3_aa: CSVFPGTGESYNEQFF; cdr3_nt: TGCAGCGTTTTCCCCGGGACAGGGGAATCCTACAATGAGCAGTTCTTC
clone_size: -; cdr3_length: 12; v_call: TRBV28; j_call: TRBJ2-1; d_call: -; cdr3_aa: CASSPSSVEQFF; cdr3_nt: TGTGCCAGCAGTCCGTCTAGCGTCGAGCAGTTCTTC
clone_size: once; cdr3_length: 13; v_call: TRBV19; j_call: TRBJ1-1; d_call: -; cdr3_aa: CASRSSVRGEAFF; cdr3_nt: -
clone_size: -; cdr3_length: 14; v_call: TRBV19; j_call: TRBJ1-1; d_call: -; cdr3_aa: CASTKSGGWTEAFF; cdr3_nt: TGTGCCAGTACGAAGAGTGGGGGCTGGACTGAAGCTTTCTTT
clone_size: -; cdr3_length: 15; v_call: TRBV27; j_call: TRBJ2-3; d_call: -; cdr3_aa: CASSLFFGPTDTQYF; cdr3_nt: TGTGCCAGCAGTTTATTCTTCGGGCCCACAGATACGCAGTATTTT
clone_size: -; cdr3_length: 15; v_call: TRBV5-4; j_call: TRBJ1-6; d_call: -; cdr3_aa: CASSSGTTYNSPLHF; cdr3_nt: TGTGCCAGCAGTTCCGGGACCACATATAATTCACCCCTCCACTTT
clone_size: -; cdr3_length: 17; v_call: TRBV2; j_call: TRBJ2-6; d_call: -; cdr3_aa: CASTGVGARSGANVLTF; cdr3_nt: TGTGCCTCAACGGGGGTCGGAGCGAGGTCTGGGGCCAACGTCCTGACTTTC
clone_size: -; cdr3_length: 16; v_call: TRBV5-4; j_call: TRBJ2-7; d_call: TRBD2; cdr3_aa: CASSSGTSGIPYEQYF; cdr3_nt: TGTGCCAGCAGCTCAGGGACTAGCGGGATCCCCTACGAGCAGTACTTC
clone_size: -; cdr3_length: 12; v_call: TRBV9; j_call: TRBJ1-1; d_call: -; cdr3_aa: CASSRDRTEAFF; cdr3_nt: TGTGCCAGCAGTAGGGATCGCACTGAAGCTTTCTTT
clone_size: -; cdr3_length: 16; v_call: TRBV7-8; j_call: TRBJ2-4; d_call: TRBD1; cdr3_aa: CASSRTGGEPKNIQYF; cdr3_nt: TGTGCCAGCAGCCGCACAGGGGGCGAACCCAAAAACATTCAGTACTTC
clone_size: -; cdr3_length: 15; v_call: TRBV7-9; j_call: TRBJ1-6; d_call: -; cdr3_aa: CASSLNVGEDSPLHF; cdr3_nt: TGTGCCAGCAGCTTAAACGTAGGGGAGGATTCACCCCTCCACTTT
clone_size: -; cdr3_length: 15; v_call: TRBV24-1; j_call: TRBJ1-5; d_call: TRBD1; cdr3_aa: CATSEGQGYNQPQHF; cdr3_nt: TGTGCCACCAGTGAGGGACAGGGGTACAATCAGCCCCAGCATTTT
clone_size: -; cdr3_length: 19; v_call: TRBV19; j_call: TRBJ1-1; d_call: TRBD1; cdr3_aa: CASSIAGGQTPVGNTEAFF; cdr3_nt: TGTGCCAGTAGTATAGCTGGGGGACAGACCCCAGTGGGGAACACTGAAGCTTTCTTT
clone_size: -; cdr3_length: 19; v_call: TRBV7-2; j_call: TRBJ1-4; d_call: TRBD1; cdr3_aa: CASSLVGGQGYATNEKLFF; cdr3_nt: TGTGCCAGCAGCTTAGTGGGGGGACAGGGCTATGCAACTAATGAAAAACTGTTTTTT
clone_size: -; cdr3_length: 17; v_call: TRBV5-4; j_call: TRBJ2-7; d_call: TRBD2; cdr3_aa: CASSSGLGLAGSYEQYF; cdr3_nt: TGTGCCAGCAGCTCGGGCCTCGGACTAGCGGGGTCCTACGAGCAGTACTTC
clone_size: -; cdr3_length: 14; v_call: TRBV5-4; j_call: TRBJ2-7; d_call: TRBD1; cdr3_aa: CASSTGQATYEQYF; cdr3_nt: TGTGCCAGCAGCACTGGACAGGCCACCTACGAGCAGTACTTC
clone_size: -; cdr3_length: 16; v_call: TRBV19; j_call: TRBJ2-2; d_call: -; cdr3_aa: CASTRRESGGTGELFF; cdr3_nt: TGTGCCAGCACTCGCCGGGAATCCGGAGGTACCGGGGAGCTGTTTTTT
clone_size: -; cdr3_length: 14; v_call: TRBV7-9; j_call: TRBJ2-7; d_call: TRBD1; cdr3_aa: CASSFGTGYYEQYF; cdr3_nt: TGTGCCAGCAGCTTTGGGACAGGCTATTACGAGCAGTACTTC
clone_size: -; cdr3_length: 15; v_call: TRBV11-2; j_call: TRBJ2-5; d_call: -; cdr3_aa: CASSLDGRPGETQYF; cdr3_nt: TGTGCCAGCAGCTTAGATGGGCGCCCGGGAGAGACCCAGTACTTC
clone_size: once; cdr3_length: 11; v_call: TRBV7-3; j_call: TRBJ2-3; d_call: -; cdr3_aa: CASSFQITQYF; cdr3_nt: TGTGCCAGCAGCTTCCAGATTACGCAGTATTTT
clone_size: -; cdr3_length: 13; v_call: TRBV4-1; j_call: TRBJ1-5; d_call: -; cdr3_aa: CASSQVFGQPQHF; cdr3_nt: TGCGCCAGCAGCCAAGTATTCGGTCAGCCCCAGCATTTT
clone_size: -; cdr3_length: 13; v_call: TRBV28; j_call: TRBJ1-2; d_call: -; cdr3_aa: CASTSRGRHGYTF; cdr3_nt: TGTGCCAGCACCTCAAGGGGGAGGCATGGCTACACCTTC
clone_size: -; cdr3_length: 14; v_call: TRBV5-1; j_call: TRBJ2-7; d_call: TRBD1; cdr3_aa: CASSLGQGSYEQYF; cdr3_nt: TGCGCCAGCAGCTTGGGACAGGGATCCTACGAGCAGTACTTC
clone_size: -; cdr3_length: 14; v_call: TRBV29-1; j_call: TRBJ2-2; d_call: -; cdr3_aa: CSGAQGTNTGELFF; cdr3_nt: TGCAGCGGGGCTCAGGGGACGAACACCGGGGAGCTGTTTTTT
clone_size: -; cdr3_length: 15; v_call: TRBV28; j_call: TRBJ2-1; d_call: TRBD2; cdr3_aa: CASSFVAGGTNEQFF; cdr3_nt: TGTGCCAGCAGTTTTGTAGCGGGAGGTACTAATGAGCAGTTCTTC
clone_size: -; cdr3_length: 14; v_call: TRBV5-4; j_call: TRBJ1-1; d_call: TRBD1; cdr3_aa: CASSLGQGVTEAFF; cdr3_nt: TGTGCCAGCAGCCTGGGACAGGGGGTCACTGAAGCTTTCTTT
clone_size: -; cdr3_length: 16; v_call: TRBV4-1; j_call: TRBJ2-1; d_call: TRBD2; cdr3_aa: CASSQGGLAGGGEQFF; cdr3_nt: TGCGCCAGCAGCCAAGGGGGACTAGCGGGAGGTGGTGAGCAGTTCTTC
clone_size: once; cdr3_length: 13; v_call: TRBV5-1; j_call: TRBJ2-2; d_call: -; cdr3_aa: CASSYEGTGELFF; cdr3_nt: TGCGCCAGCAGCTATGAGGGCACCGGGGAGCTGTTTTTT
clone_size: once; cdr3_length: 14; v_call: TRBV7-3; j_call: TRBJ2-7; d_call: TRBD1; cdr3_aa: CASSTQQGRNEQYF; cdr3_nt: TGTGCCAGCAGCACCCAACAGGGGCGCAACGAGCAGTACTTC
clone_size: -; cdr3_length: 13; v_call: TRBV6-5; j_call: TRBJ2-7; d_call: TRBD2; cdr3_aa: CASGRGTPREQYF; cdr3_nt: TGTGCCAGCGGGAGGGGAACTCCTCGGGAGCAGTACTTC
clone_size: -; cdr3_length: 16; v_call: TRBV7-8; j_call: TRBJ2-2; d_call: TRBD2; cdr3_aa: CASSRGTSGRTGELFF; cdr3_nt: TGTGCCAGCAGCCGAGGGACTAGCGGGAGAACCGGGGAGCTGTTTTTT
clone_size: once; cdr3_length: 16; v_call: TRBV6-5; j_call: TRBJ2-5; d_call: -; cdr3_aa: CASSYYLGHSEETQYF; cdr3_nt: TGTGCCAGCAGTTACTACCTCGGTCACTCGGAAGAGACCCAGTACTTC
clone_size: -; cdr3_length: 16; v_call: TRBV4-3; j_call: TRBJ1-6; d_call: -; cdr3_aa: CASSQELGRGYSPLHF; cdr3_nt: TGCGCCAGCAGCCAAGAACTCGGTCGGGGGTATTCACCCCTCCACTTT
clone_size: few; cdr3_length: 17; v_call: TRBV5-6; j_call: TRBJ1-5; d_call: TRBD1; cdr3_aa: CASSFKVTGQDDQPQHF; cdr3_nt: TGTGCCAGCAGCTTTAAAGTCACCGGACAGGACGATCAGCCCCAGCATTTT
clone_size: -; cdr3_length: 15; v_call: TRBV5-1; j_call: TRBJ2-5; d_call: TRBD1; cdr3_aa: CASSLSGTGVETQYF; cdr3_nt: TGCGCCAGCAGCTTGTCAGGGACAGGGGTGGAGACCCAGTACTTC
clone_size: -; cdr3_length: 16; v_call: TRBV5-1; j_call: TRBJ2-1; d_call: TRBD2; cdr3_aa: CASSLGGTSGYNEQFF; cdr3_nt: TGCGCCAGCAGCTTGGGCGGGACTAGCGGGTACAATGAGCAGTTCTTC
clone_size: -; cdr3_length: 12; v_call: TRBV3-1/TRBV3-2; j_call: TRBJ2-1; d_call: -; cdr3_aa: CASVGPRNEQFF; cdr3_nt: TGTGCCAGCGTAGGGCCCCGGAATGAGCAGTTCTTC
clone_size: once; cdr3_length: 15; v_call: TRBV7-2; j_call: TRBJ2-1; d_call: TRBD2; cdr3_aa: CASTPERGSYNEQFF; cdr3_nt: TGTGCCAGCACCCCCGAGCGGGGATCCTACAATGAGCAGTTCTTC
clone_size: once; cdr3_length: 17; v_call: TRBV30; j_call: TRBJ1-6; d_call: -; cdr3_aa: CAWSGFMGQGNNSPLHF; cdr3_nt: TGTGCCTGGAGCGGATTTATGGGGCAGGGTAATAATTCACCCCTCCACTTT
clone_size: -; cdr3_length: 16; v_call: TRBV2; j_call: TRBJ2-1; d_call: -; cdr3_aa: CASSHREIRPYNEQFF; cdr3_nt: TGTGCCAGCAGCCACAGGGAGATTCGTCCCTACAATGAGCAGTTCTTC
clone_size: once; cdr3_length: 15; v_call: TRBV7-3; j_call: TRBJ2-1; d_call: -; cdr3_aa: CASSLRSRAYNEQFF; cdr3_nt: TGTGCCAGCAGCTTACGGAGCAGGGCCTACAATGAGCAGTTCTTC
clone_size: once; cdr3_length: 15; v_call: TRBV7-3; j_call: TRBJ2-1; d_call: TRBD2; cdr3_aa: CASSGVAGYDNEQFF; cdr3_nt: TGTGCCAGCAGCGGGGTAGCGGGATATGACAATGAGCAGTTCTTC
clone_size: -; cdr3_length: 16; v_call: TRBV11-2; j_call: TRBJ2-2; d_call: -; cdr3_aa: CASSLNTMTSTGELFF; cdr3_nt: TGTGCCAGCAGCTTAAACACAATGACCTCCACCGGGGAGCTGTTTTTT
clone_size: once; cdr3_length: 12; v_call: TRBV29-1; j_call: TRBJ1-1; d_call: -; cdr3_aa: CSVERGNTEAFF; cdr3_nt: TGCAGCGTTGAAAGGGGAAACACTGAAGCTTTCTTT
clone_size: -; cdr3_length: 16; v_call: TRBV6-2/TRBV6-3; j_call: TRBJ1-2; d_call: -; cdr3_aa: CASSYSTGIANYGYTF; cdr3_nt: TGTGCCAGCAGTTACTCGACGGGGATAGCTAACTATGGCTACACCTTC
clone_size: -; cdr3_length: 13; v_call: TRBV28; j_call: TRBJ1-1; d_call: -; cdr3_aa: CASSFPRNTEAFF; cdr3_nt: TGTGCCAGCAGTTTCCCAAGGAACACTGAAGCTTTCTTT
clone_size: -; cdr3_length: 15; v_call: TRBV7-3; j_call: TRBJ2-7; d_call: -; cdr3_aa: CASSTRGRRGNEQYF; cdr3_nt: TGTGCCAGCAGTACCAGGGGCCGCCGAGGGAACGAGCAGTACTTC
clone_size: -; cdr3_length: 14; v_call: TRBV10-3; j_call: TRBJ2-7; d_call: -; cdr3_aa: CAIKASDHLYEQYF; cdr3_nt: TGTGCCATCAAGGCGAGCGACCACCTCTACGAGCAGTACTTC
clone_size: once; cdr3_length: 11; v_call: TRBV2; j_call: TRBJ2-7; d_call: -; cdr3_aa: CASSRTAEQYF; cdr3_nt: TGTGCCAGCTCTAGAACGGCCGAGCAGTACTTC